Below are 14 T cell receptor beta chains sequenced from a single sample in a study of OX40 agonist ivuxolimab in advanced cancers. The assay was immunoSEQ multiplex PCR, and TCRdb's table has in-frame clones only and misses some. The table lists about 70,000 clones, 80% to 90% of them singletons. Material: CD4+ or CD8+ T cells sorted from blood, obtained in a trial of the OX40 agonist ivuxolimab. These receptors were obtained from an adult with an advanced solid tumor such as melanoma, head and neck, liver or kidney cancer.

The chain carries TRBV27 and TRBJ2-7; TRBD2 matches 9 bases. The CDR3 is 13 residues long. With 8 bases clipped from V and 4 bases from J, the junction kept 6 bases outside the gene matches. From germline, CDR1 is MNHEY and CDR2 SMNVEV (reference sequence). The CDR3 nucleotides read TGTGCCAGCTCCGTCGCGGGGGGGTACGAGCAGTACTTC. This translates into CASSVAGGYEQYF.

This rearrangement joins TRBV7-9 to TRBJ1-3; no clear D. From germline, CDR1 is SEHNR and CDR2 FQNEAQ (reference sequence). V lost 6 bases and J lost 0, with 6 bases in between. The CDR3 contains 13 residues. DNA for the CDR3: TGTGCCAGCAGTATGAGCTCTGGAAACACCATATATTTT. It codes for CASSMSSGNTIYF.

The chain links TRBV5-1 to TRBJ2-1, with 7 bases identical to TRBD2. The trim removed 2 bases at V and 4 bases at J, leaving 12 bases unmatched. Germline V gene lookup returns CDR1 SGHRS and CDR2 YFSETQ. The CDR3 consists of 17 residues. The CDR3 DNA reads TGCGCCAGCAGCTTAGAAAGGGAGGGGCGGGGATACAATGAGCAGTTCTTC. Translating gives CASSLEREGRGYNEQFF.

The genes are TRBV2 and TRBJ2-3; D perhaps matches TRBD2 (6 bases). With 5 bases removed from V and 2 bases from J, the gap between germline ends came to 8 bases. The CDR3 sequence is 13 residues long. The germline V gene encodes CDR1 SNHLY and CDR2 FYNNEI. The CDR3 region has the DNA TGTGCCAGCAGTTGGGACTTCACAGATACGCAGTATTTT. Its translation: CASSWDFTDTQYF.

The V and J genes are TRBV27 and TRBJ1-3, with TRBD1 identical over 9 bases. Germline CDR1 reads MNHEY; CDR2 reads SMNVEV (reference sequence). CDR3 length: 15 residues. Losses at the gene ends were 4 bases for V and 4 bases for J; bases not matched to a gene: 5. The CDR3 nucleotides are TGTGCCAGCAGTTCGTACAGGGGGCGCGGAAACACCATATATTTT. Translated, it gives CASSSYRGRGNTIYF.

The rearrangement links TRBV30 to TRBJ1-4; D is possibly TRBD1 (6 bases). The V gene lost 1 base and the J gene lost 0 bases, with 6 bases spanning the gap. Germline-derived CDR1 and CDR2 are GTSNPN and SVGIG (reference sequence). This CDR3 has 14 amino acids. The CDR3 reads CAWSAGATNEKLFF. Here the CDR3 DNA reads TGTGCCTGGAGTGCAGGGGCAACTAATGAAAAACTGTTTTTT.

The V call is TRBV18, the J call TRBJ2-2; D not resolved. There are 14 residues in the CDR3. Germline loops: CDR1 KGHSH, CDR2 LQKENI. V was shortened by 4 bases and J by 5 bases, with 11 bases between the two germline ends. CDR3 in DNA: TGTGCCAGCTCACACGTAGAGGTGACCGGGGAGCTGTTTTTT. As protein: CASSHVEVTGELFF. Together with reference TRBV18 and TRBJ2-2, the CDR3 gives the full variable domain: NAGVMQNPRHLVRRRGQEARLRCSPMKGHSHVYWYRQLPEEGLKFMVYLQKENIIDESGMPKERFSAEFPKEGPSILRIQQVVRGDSAAYFCASSHVEVTGELFFGEGSRLTVL.

The rearrangement uses TRBV11-3 and TRBJ2-1, with a weak D call TRBD1 (5 bases). CDR3 length: 14 amino acids. Germline V gene sequence: CDR1 SGHNT, CDR2 YENEEA. Between the trimmed V and J ends, which lost 0 bases and 8 bases, there was a span of 11 bases. CDR3 in amino acids: CASSLDRALDEQFF. The CDR3 DNA reads as TGTGCCAGCAGCTTAGACAGGGCCTTAGATGAGCAGTTCTTC. Full variable domain (rest looked up from reference TRBV11-3 and TRBJ2-1): EAGVVQSPRYKIIEKKQPVAFWCNPISGHNTLYWYLQNLGQGPELLIRYENEEAVDDSQLPKDRFSAERLKGVDSTLKIQPAELGDSAVYLCASSLDRALDEQFFGPGTRLTVL.

The chain couples TRBV5-1 to TRBJ1-1; D is possibly TRBD1 (6 bases). This CDR3 region has 14 residues. CDR1 and CDR2 (germline): SGHRS, YFSETQ. V shed 4 bases and J shed 1 base, with 11 bases lying between them. CDR3 residues: CASSQTGQNTEAFF. In DNA form, the CDR3 reads TGCGCCAGCAGCCAAACGGGACAGAACACTGAAGCTTTCTTT.

The chain carries TRBV5-4 and TRBJ1-2; D may be TRBD1 (6 bases). Trimming shortened V by 0 bases and J by 4 bases, and 13 bases separated the two germline ends. Per germline, CDR1 SGHNT and CDR2 YYREEE (reference sequence). This CDR3 is built from 15 residues. This chain's CDR3 is CASSLEARGVYGYTF. In DNA form, the CDR3 reads TGTGCCAGCAGCTTGGAAGCCAGGGGTGTCTATGGCTACACCTTC.

The J gene is TRBJ2-5, the V gene TRBV6-6, with TRBD1 identical over 8 bases. The V gene end was trimmed by 6 bases and the J gene end by 5 bases; junction bases not matched to a gene: 8. The CDR3 length is 14 residues. Germline lookup yields CDR1 MNHNY and CDR2 SVGAGI (reference sequence). In nucleotides, the CDR3 is TGTGCCAGCAGGGCCAGGGGGCGTGTGGAGACCCAGTACTTC. Protein product: CASRARGRVETQYF.

The chain employs TRBV28 and TRBJ2-5; 9 nucleotides line up with TRBD2. Germline trimming cut 8 bases from V and 2 bases from J; bases unmatched to any gene: 0. Germline V gives CDR1 MDHEN, CDR2 SYDVKM. The CDR3 extends over 12 amino acids. The CDR3 sequence is CASAGGQETQYF. In DNA form, the CDR3 reads TGTGCCAGCGCGGGAGGGCAAGAGACCCAGTACTTC.

This chain links TRBV11-2 with TRBJ1-3, with D possibly being TRBD1 (6 bases). V shed 5 bases and J shed 0 bases, with 11 bases lying between them. The CDR3 is made up of 15 amino acids. Germline V gene data show CDR1 as SGHAT and CDR2 as FQNNGV. The CDR3 coding sequence is TGTGCCAGCAGCGCAGACAGGTACTCTGGAAACACCATATATTTT. Its translation: CASSADRYSGNTIYF.

V gene TRBV7-3 combines with J gene TRBJ2-7; weak D call: TRBD1 (6 bases). With 3 bases removed from V and 4 bases from J, the gap between germline ends came to 10 bases. CDR3 length: 13 amino acids. The V gene's germline CDR1 is SGHTA and CDR2 FQGTGA. The CDR3 here is CASSLGAGYEQYF. In DNA, the CDR3 is TGTGCCAGCAGCTTGGGGGCCGGTTACGAGCAGTACTTC.